These 9 T cell receptor beta chains originate from one sample sequenced in a study of cytomegalovirus exposure and HLA in healthy donors. The PCR contained 60 Vbeta and 13 Jbeta primers. Libraries were prepared by immunoSEQ multiplex PCR; TCRdb keeps only in-frame clonotypes and omits some of them. The sample holds around 130,000 clones, 50% to 75% seen once. Sequencing was carried out using PBMCs. All receptors derive from a woman aged 35 to 49 in good health and CMV-seropositive.

The chain combines TRBV5-1 with TRBJ1-2; D perhaps matches TRBD1 (5 bases). The CDR3 consists of 14 residues. Germline loops: CDR1 SGHRS, CDR2 YFSETQ. V lost 4 bases to trimming and J lost 2 bases, with 12 bases between them. The CDR3 DNA is TGCGCCAGCAGCACCACAGCAGGGAACTATGGCTACACCTTC. Encoded protein: CASSTTAGNYGYTF. The full variable domain, in which reference TRBV5-1 and TRBJ1-2 provide the parts outside the CDR3, is KAGVTQTPRYLIKTRGQQVTLSCSPISGHRSVSWYQQTPGQGLQFLFEYFSETQRNKGNFPGRFSGRQFSNSRSEMNVSTLELGDSALYLCASSTTAGNYGYTFGSGTRLTVV.

The gene calls are TRBV6-1 and TRBJ1-1, with 10 bases lining up with TRBD1. In germline, CDR1 is MNHNS, CDR2 SASEGT. V lost 2 bases, J lost 11 bases, and 8 bases stayed unmatched. The CDR3 has 14 residues. The CDR3 sequence is CASSEPGQGVEAFF. Written as DNA, the CDR3 is TGTGCCAGCAGTGAACCTGGACAGGGGGTGGAGGCTTTCTTT.

This sequence joins TRBV29-1 and TRBJ1-1; 9 bases match TRBD1. V gave up 4 bases and J gave up 4 bases; unmatched junction bases: 7. The germline gives CDR1 SQVTM, CDR2 ANQGSEA. CDR3 size: 14 residues. The DNA for the CDR3 is TGCAGCGTTGGGGGACAGGGTACGGGCACTGAAGCTTTCTTT. It translates to CSVGGQGTGTEAFF.

The chain is built from TRBV11-3 and TRBJ1-1; D is uncertain. The CDR3 runs to 12 residues. Trimming left V 3 bases short and J 1 base short, with 3 bases between. Germline lookup yields CDR1 SGHNT and CDR2 YENEEA. The CDR3 DNA follows: TGTGCCAGCAGCTTTCGGAACACTGAAGCTTTCTTT. It encodes CASSFRNTEAFF.

The chain has TRBV6-6 and TRBJ2-5; TRBD2 aligns across 9 bases. J was trimmed by 4 bases and V by 7 bases; bases with no gene match: 7. Germline lookup yields CDR1 MNHNY and CDR2 SVGAGI (reference sequence). The CDR3 totals 14 residues. CDR3 protein: CASNAGGVSETQYF. For the CDR3, the DNA is TGTGCCAGCAACGCGGGGGGGGTTTCAGAGACCCAGTACTTC.

The table lists this clone with a count of one. This CDR3 reads CASSWTAQANEQFF. As DNA, the CDR3 is TGTGCCAGCAGCTGGACAGCCCAAGCGAATGAGCAGTTCTTC. The chain has TRBV7-9 and TRBJ2-1; maybe TRBD1 (6 bases). V was clipped by 4 bases and J by 7 bases, with 14 bases between them. Germline CDR1 SEHNR, CDR2 FQNEAQ (reference sequence). The CDR3 is made up of 14 amino acids.

The CDR3 region is CSVEEWGPLGQGNTEAFF. The CDR3 bases are TGCAGCGTTGAAGAATGGGGTCCACTTGGACAGGGGAACACTGAAGCTTTCTTT. This sequence joins TRBV29-1 and TRBJ1-1; 8 positions agree with TRBD1. The V gene's germline CDR1 is SQVTM and CDR2 ANQGSEA. The CDR3 extends over 18 amino acids. Trimming removed 0 bases from V and 1 base from J; junction bases left unmatched: 13.

On this clone itself: A read error may account for a junction end that differs from germline. This sequence joins TRBV28 and TRBJ2-7, with 11 positions matching TRBD2. Germline V lookup: CDR1 MDHEN, CDR2 SYDVKM. The CDR3 covers 15 residues. Here the CDR3 DNA reads TGTGCCAGCAGTTTGATAGGGACTAGCGGAGGCGAGCAGTGCTTC. It specifies CASSLIGTSGGEQCF.

The V call is TRBV29-1, the J call TRBJ2-3; 8 bases map to TRBD2. Germline V gene lookup returns CDR1 SQVTM and CDR2 ANQGSEA. With V trimmed by 3 bases and J by 1 base, 3 bases remained unmatched. The CDR3 is 14 amino acids. CDR3 region: CSVDLREGTDTQYF. The CDR3, as DNA: TGCAGCGTTGACTTGCGGGAGGGCACAGATACGCAGTATTTT.